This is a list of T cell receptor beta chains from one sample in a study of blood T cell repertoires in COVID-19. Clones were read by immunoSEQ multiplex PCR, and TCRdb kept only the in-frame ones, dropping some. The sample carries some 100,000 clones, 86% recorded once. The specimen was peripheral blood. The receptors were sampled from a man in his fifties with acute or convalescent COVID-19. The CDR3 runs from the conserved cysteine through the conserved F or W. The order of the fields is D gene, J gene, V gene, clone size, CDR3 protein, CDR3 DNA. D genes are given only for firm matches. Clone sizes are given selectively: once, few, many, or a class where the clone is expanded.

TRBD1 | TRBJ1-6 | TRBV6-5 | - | CASSYRGQGRNSPLHF | TGTGCCAGCAGTTACAGGGGGCAGGGGCGGAATTCACCCCTCCACTTT
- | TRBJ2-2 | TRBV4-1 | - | CASSQDKAGNTGELFF | TGCGCCAGCAGCCAAGATAAGGCGGGGAACACCGGGGAGCTGTTTTTT
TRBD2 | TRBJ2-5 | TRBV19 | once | CASSHLPHPGREGPRETQYF | TGTGCCAGTAGCCACCTACCCCACCCGGGGCGGGAGGGCCCTCGAGAGACCCAGTACTTC
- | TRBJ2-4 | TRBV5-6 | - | CASTYEGENIQYF | TGTGCCTCCACATATGAGGGTGAAAACATTCAGTACTTC
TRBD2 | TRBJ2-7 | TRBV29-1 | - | CSALTSGLTYEQYF | TGCAGCGCACTGACTAGCGGGCTTACCTACGAGCAGTACTTC
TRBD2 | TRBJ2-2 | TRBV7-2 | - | CASSLAPSGRGGGELFF | TGTGCCAGCAGCTTAGCGCCTAGCGGGAGAGGGGGCGGGGAGCTGTTTTTT
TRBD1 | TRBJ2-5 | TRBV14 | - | CASSRGTGGTQYF | TGTGCCAGCAGCCGCGGGACAGGGGGGACCCAGTACTTC
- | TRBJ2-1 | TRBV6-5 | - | CASTSGGGTRFF | TGTGCCAGCACCTCTGGCGGAGGAACGCGGTTCTTC
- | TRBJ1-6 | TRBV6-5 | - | CASRLLRDSPLHF | TGTGCCAGCAGGCTACTGCGGGATTCACCCCTCCACTTT
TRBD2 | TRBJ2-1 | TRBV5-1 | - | CASSLLSGSYNEQFF | TGCGCCAGCAGCTTGCTTAGCGGGAGCTACAATGAGCAGTTCTTC
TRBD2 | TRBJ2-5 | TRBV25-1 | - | CASIGLAGPQETQYF | TGTGCCAGCATAGGACTAGCGGGCCCTCAAGAGACCCAGTACTTC
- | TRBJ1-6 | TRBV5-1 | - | CASSPREGDSPLHF | TGCGCCAGCAGCCCCCGGGAGGGAGATTCACCCCTCCACTTT
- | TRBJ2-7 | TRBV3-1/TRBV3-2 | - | CASTSFDSPYEQYF | TGTGCCAGCACCAGTTTCGACAGTCCCTACGAGCAGTACTTC
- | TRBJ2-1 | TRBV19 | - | CASSLGQTYNEQFF | TGTGCCAGTAGTCTTGGACAAACTTACAATGAGCAGTTCTTC
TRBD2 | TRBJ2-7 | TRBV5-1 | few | CASTSVAGGSSYEQYF | TGCGCCAGCACTTCGGTAGCGGGAGGGAGCTCCTACGAGCAGTACTTC
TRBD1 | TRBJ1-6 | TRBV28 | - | CASRTGQAGNNSPLHF | TGTGCCAGCAGGACGGGACAGGCGGGTAATAATTCACCCCTCCACTTT
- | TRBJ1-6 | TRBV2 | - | CASRLQASSYNSPLHF | TGTGCCAGCAGACTACAGGCGAGCTCCTATAATTCACCCCTCCACTTT
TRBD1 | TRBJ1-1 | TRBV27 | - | CASSTRDRGIAEAFF | TGTGCCAGCAGTACGCGGGACAGGGGGATCGCTGAAGCTTTCTTT
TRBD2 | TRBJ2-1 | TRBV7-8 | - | CASSTPRLAGYISNEQFF | TGTGCCAGCAGCACACCCCGACTAGCGGGATATATATCCAATGAGCAGTTCTTC
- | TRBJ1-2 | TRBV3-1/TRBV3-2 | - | CASSHQAYGYTF | TGTGCCAGCAGCCACCAAGCCTATGGCTACACCTTC
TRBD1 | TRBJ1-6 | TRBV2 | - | CASKIDRASYNSPLHF | TGTGCCAGCAAAATTGACAGGGCGTCCTATAATTCACCCCTCCACTTT
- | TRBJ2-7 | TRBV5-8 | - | CASSLDRYGAYEQYF | TGTGCCAGCAGCTTGGACCGGTACGGGGCCTACGAGCAGTACTTC
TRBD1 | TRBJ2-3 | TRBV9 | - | CASSVGQGGTDTQYF | TGTGCCAGCAGCGTAGGACAGGGGGGCACAGATACGCAGTATTTT
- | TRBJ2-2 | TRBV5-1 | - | CASSPNMNTGELFF | TGCGCCAGCAGCCCGAACATGAACACCGGGGAGCTGTTTTTT
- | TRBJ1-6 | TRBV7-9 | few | CASSLSDRNNSPLHF | TGTGCCAGCAGCCTGTCTGACAGAAATAATTCACCCCTCCACTTT
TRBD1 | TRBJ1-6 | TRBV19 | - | CASSASDRPARSPLHF | TGTGCCAGTAGTGCCTCGGACAGGCCGGCCCGGTCACCCCTCCACTTT
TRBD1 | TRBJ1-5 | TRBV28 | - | CASSSNTGEPQHF | TGTGCCAGCAGTTCAAATACAGGGGAGCCCCAGCATTTT
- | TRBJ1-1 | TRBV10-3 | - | CAINKQGPNTEAFF | TGTGCCATCAACAAACAGGGACCGAACACTGAAGCTTTCTTT
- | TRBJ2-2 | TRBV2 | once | CASREDRNTGELFF | TGTGCCAGCAGGGAGGACAGGAACACCGGGGAGCTGTTTTTT
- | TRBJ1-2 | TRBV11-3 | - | CASSRPEESLTSGYTF | TGTGCCAGCAGCCGACCAGAGGAGTCTCTCACTAGTGGCTACACCTTC
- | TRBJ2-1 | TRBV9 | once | CASSDTGSPRQFF | TGTGCCAGCAGCGATACAGGGTCTCCTAGGCAGTTCTTC
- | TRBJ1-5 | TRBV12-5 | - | CASGLSSNQPQHF | TGTGCTAGTGGTTTATCGAGCAATCAGCCCCAGCATTTT
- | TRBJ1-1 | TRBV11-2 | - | CASSRNREMNTEAFF | TGTGCCAGCAGCCGCAACAGGGAAATGAACACTGAAGCTTTCTTT
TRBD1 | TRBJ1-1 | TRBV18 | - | CASSQGGTGKYTEAFF | TGTGCCAGCTCACAGGGTGGGACAGGGAAGTACACTGAAGCTTTCTTT
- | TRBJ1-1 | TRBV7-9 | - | CASSFDRKNTEAFF | TGTGCCAGCAGCTTCGACAGAAAGAACACTGAAGCTTTCTTT
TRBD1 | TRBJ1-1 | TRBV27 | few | CASSSLTGMNTEAFF | TGTGCCAGCAGTTCCCTGACAGGGATGAACACTGAAGCTTTCTTT
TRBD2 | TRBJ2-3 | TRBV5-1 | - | CASSLGGLAGTDTQYF | TGCGCCAGCAGCCTGGGGGGACTAGCGGGGACAGATACGCAGTATTTT
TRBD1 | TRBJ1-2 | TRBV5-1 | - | CASSLVSGGHYGYTF | TGCGCCAGCAGCTTGGTTTCAGGGGGCCACTATGGCTACACCTTC
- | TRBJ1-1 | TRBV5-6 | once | CASSIAEGLYTEAFF | TGTGCCAGCAGCATCGCGGAGGGATTGTACACTGAAGCTTTCTTT
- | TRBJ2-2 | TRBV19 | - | CASSLGRGTGELFF | TGTGCCAGTAGTTTGGGACGGGGGACCGGGGAGCTGTTTTTT
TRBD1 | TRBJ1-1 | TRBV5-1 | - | CASSLGMTGINAEAFF | TGCGCCAGCAGCTTGGGGATGACAGGGATCAACGCTGAAGCTTTCTTT
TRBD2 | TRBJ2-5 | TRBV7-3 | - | CASSLRGGAQETQYF | TGTGCCAGCAGCTTACGCGGGGGAGCACAAGAGACCCAGTACTTC
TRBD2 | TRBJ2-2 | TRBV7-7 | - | CASSAKLAGGTGELFF | TGTGCCAGCAGCGCCAAACTAGCGGGAGGAACCGGGGAGCTGTTTTTT
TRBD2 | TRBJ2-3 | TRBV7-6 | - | CASSSLAGATDTQYF | TGTGCCAGCAGCTCCCTAGCGGGGGCCACAGATACGCAGTATTTT
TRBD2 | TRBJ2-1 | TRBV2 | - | CASSEQSGSRGEQFF | TGTGCCAGCAGTGAACAAAGCGGGAGCCGGGGTGAGCAGTTCTTC
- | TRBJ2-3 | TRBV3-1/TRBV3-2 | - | CASSQTPSTDTQYF | TGTGCCAGCAGCCAAACTCCAAGTACAGATACGCAGTATTTT
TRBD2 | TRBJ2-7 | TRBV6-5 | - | CASTFRPSGSYEQYF | TGTGCCAGCACGTTTCGGCCTAGCGGGTCCTACGAGCAGTACTTC
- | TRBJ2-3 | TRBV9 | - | CASSVGVAADTQYF | TGTGCCAGCAGCGTAGGAGTGGCGGCAGATACGCAGTATTTT
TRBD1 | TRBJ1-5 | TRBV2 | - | CASSATGGQPQHF | TGTGCCAGCAGTGCCACAGGGGGTCAGCCCCAGCATTTT
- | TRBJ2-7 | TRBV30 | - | CAWSRGSYEQYF | TGTGCCTGGAGTAGAGGTTCCTACGAGCAGTACTTC
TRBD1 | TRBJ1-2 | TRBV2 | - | CASSTDRVITGYTF | TGTGCCAGCAGTACAGACAGGGTGATAACTGGCTACACCTTC
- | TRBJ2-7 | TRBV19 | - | CASSIGTPFSYEQYF | TGTGCCAGTAGTATCGGGACACCTTTCTCCTACGAGCAGTACTTC
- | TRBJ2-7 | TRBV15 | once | CATSRDRRVSYEQYF | TGTGCCACCAGCAGAGATCGGCGGGTTTCCTACGAGCAGTACTTC
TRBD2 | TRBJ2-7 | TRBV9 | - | CASSVGTSGGYEQYF | TGTGCCAGCAGCGTGGGGACTAGCGGGGGCTACGAGCAGTACTTC
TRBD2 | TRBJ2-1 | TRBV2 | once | CATLGLAGAPEQFF | TGTGCCACTTTGGGACTAGCGGGAGCTCCTGAGCAGTTCTTC
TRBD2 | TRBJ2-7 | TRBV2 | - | CASKRDSSSYEQYF | TGTGCCAGCAAGCGGGACTCGAGCTCCTACGAGCAGTACTTC
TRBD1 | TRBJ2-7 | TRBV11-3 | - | CASSATRDRYYEQYF | TGTGCCAGCAGCGCGACCCGGGACAGATACTACGAGCAGTACTTC